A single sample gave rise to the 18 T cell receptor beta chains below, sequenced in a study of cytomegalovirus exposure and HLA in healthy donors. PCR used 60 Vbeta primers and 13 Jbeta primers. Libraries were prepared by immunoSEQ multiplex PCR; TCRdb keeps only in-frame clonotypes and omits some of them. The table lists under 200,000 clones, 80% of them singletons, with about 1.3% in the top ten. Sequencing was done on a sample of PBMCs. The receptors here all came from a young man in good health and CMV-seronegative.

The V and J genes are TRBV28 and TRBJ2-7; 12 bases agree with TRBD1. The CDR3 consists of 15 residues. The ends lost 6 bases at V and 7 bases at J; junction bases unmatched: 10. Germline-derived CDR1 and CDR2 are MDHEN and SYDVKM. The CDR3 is CASSSWGQGAFEQYF. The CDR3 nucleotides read TGTGCCAGCAGCTCCTGGGGACAGGGGGCTTTTGAGCAGTACTTC.

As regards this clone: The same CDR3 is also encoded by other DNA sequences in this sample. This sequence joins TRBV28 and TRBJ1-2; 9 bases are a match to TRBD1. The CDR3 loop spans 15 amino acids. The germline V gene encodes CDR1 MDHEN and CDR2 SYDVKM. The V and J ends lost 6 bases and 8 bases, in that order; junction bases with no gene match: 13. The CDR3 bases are TGTGCCAGCAGACCAACAGGGGGCGAGGGCTACGGCTACACCTTC. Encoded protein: CASRPTGGEGYGYTF.

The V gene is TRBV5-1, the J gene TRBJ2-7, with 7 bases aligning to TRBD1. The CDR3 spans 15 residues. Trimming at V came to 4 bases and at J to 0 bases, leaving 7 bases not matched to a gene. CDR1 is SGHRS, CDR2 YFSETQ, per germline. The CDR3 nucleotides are TGCGCCAGCAGCGATGCAGGGGGAAGCTCCTACGAGCAGTACTTC. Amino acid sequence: CASSDAGGSSYEQYF.

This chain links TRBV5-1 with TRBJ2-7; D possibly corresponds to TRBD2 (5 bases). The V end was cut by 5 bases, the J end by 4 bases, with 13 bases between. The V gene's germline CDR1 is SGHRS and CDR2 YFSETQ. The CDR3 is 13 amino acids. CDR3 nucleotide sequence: TGCGCCAGCAGTCTCGAGGGTGGTTACGAGCAGTACTTC. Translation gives CASSLEGGYEQYF.

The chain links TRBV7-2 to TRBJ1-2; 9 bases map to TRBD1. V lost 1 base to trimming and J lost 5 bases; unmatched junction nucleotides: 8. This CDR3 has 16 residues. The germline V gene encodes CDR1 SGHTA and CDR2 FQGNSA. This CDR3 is CASSLVGTTGGYGYTF. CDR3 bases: TGTGCCAGCAGCTTAGTCGGCACGACAGGGGGATATGGCTACACCTTC.

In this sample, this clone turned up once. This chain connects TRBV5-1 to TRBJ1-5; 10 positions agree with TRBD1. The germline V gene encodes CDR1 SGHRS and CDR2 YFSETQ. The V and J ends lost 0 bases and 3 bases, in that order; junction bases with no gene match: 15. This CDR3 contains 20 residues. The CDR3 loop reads CASSLVPGTGVRDYNQPQHF. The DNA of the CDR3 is TGCGCCAGCAGCTTGGTACCCGGGACAGGGGTTCGGGATTACAATCAGCCCCAGCATTTT. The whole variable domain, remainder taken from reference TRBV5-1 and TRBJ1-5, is KAGVTQTPRYLIKTRGQQVTLSCSPISGHRSVSWYQQTPGQGLQFLFEYFSETQRNKGNFPGRFSGRQFSNSRSEMNVSTLELGDSALYLCASSLVPGTGVRDYNQPQHFGDGTRLSIL.

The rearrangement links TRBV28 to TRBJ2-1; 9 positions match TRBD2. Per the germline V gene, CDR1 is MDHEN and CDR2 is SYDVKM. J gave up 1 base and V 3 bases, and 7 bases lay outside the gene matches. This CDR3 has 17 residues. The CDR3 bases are TGTGCCAGCAGTTTCCGGCTAGCGGGGTATTCCTACAATGAGCAGTTCTTC. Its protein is CASSFRLAGYSYNEQFF.

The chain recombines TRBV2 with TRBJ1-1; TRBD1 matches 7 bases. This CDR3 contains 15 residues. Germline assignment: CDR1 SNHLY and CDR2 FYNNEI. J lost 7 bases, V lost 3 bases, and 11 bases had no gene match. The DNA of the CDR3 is TGTGCCAGCAGTGATAAGAACTGGGGACAGAATGAAGCTTTCTTT. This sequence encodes CASSDKNWGQNEAFF.

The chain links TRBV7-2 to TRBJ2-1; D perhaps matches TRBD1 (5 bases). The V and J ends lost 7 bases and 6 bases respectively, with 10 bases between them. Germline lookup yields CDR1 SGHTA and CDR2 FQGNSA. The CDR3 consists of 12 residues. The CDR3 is CASTDSPNEQFF. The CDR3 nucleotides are TGTGCCAGCACCGACAGTCCCAATGAGCAGTTCTTC.

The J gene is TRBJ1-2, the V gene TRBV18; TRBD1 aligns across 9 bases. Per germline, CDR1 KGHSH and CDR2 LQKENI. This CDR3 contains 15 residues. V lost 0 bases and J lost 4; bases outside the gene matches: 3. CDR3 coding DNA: TGTGCCAGCTCACCACCAAAGACAGGGGGCTATGGCTACACCTTC. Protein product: CASSPPKTGGYGYTF.

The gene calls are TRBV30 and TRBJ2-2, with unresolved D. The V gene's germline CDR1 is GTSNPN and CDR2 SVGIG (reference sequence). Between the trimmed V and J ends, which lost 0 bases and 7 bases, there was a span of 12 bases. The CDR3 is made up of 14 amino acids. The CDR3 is CAWSVIPRSGELFF. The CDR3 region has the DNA TGTGCCTGGAGTGTAATCCCTAGAAGCGGGGAGCTGTTTTTT.

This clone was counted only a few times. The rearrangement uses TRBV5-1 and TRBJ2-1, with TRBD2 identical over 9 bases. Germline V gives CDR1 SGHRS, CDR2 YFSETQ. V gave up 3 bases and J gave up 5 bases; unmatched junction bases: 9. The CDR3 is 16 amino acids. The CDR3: CASSSAGGSDHNEQFF. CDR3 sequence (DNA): TGCGCCAGCAGCTCTGCGGGAGGGTCGGATCACAATGAGCAGTTCTTC.

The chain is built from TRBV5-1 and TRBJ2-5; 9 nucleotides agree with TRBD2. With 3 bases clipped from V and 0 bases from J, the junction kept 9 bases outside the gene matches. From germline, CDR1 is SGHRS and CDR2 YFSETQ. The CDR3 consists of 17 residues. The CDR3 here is CASSSIDAGGYQETQYF. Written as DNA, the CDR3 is TGCGCCAGCAGCTCCATTGACGCGGGAGGGTACCAAGAGACCCAGTACTTC.

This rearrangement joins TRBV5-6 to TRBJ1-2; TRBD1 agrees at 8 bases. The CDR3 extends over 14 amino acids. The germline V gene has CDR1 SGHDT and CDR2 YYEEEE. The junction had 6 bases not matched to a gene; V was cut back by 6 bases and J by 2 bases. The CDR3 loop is CASTPDRGNYGYTF. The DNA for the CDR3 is TGTGCCAGCACCCCCGACAGGGGCAACTATGGCTACACCTTC.

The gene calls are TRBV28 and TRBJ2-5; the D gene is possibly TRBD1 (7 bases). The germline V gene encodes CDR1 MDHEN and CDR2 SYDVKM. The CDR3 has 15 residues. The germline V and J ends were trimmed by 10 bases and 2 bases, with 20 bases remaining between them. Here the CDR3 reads CATTQGGQRQETQYF. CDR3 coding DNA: TGTGCCACCACTCAGGGGGGACAGAGACAAGAGACCCAGTACTTC.

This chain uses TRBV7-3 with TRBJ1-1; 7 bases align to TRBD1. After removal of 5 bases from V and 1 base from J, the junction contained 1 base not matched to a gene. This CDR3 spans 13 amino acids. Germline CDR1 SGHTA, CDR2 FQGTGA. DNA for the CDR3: TGTGCCAGCAGCCGGGACAGGAACACTGAAGCTTTCTTT. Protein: CASSRDRNTEAFF. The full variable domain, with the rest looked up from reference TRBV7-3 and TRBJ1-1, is GAGVSQTPSNKVTEKGKYVELRCDPISGHTALYWYRQSLGQGPEFLIYFQGTGAADDSGLPNDRFFAVRPEGSVSTLKIQRTERGDSAVYLCASSRDRNTEAFFGQGTRLTVV.

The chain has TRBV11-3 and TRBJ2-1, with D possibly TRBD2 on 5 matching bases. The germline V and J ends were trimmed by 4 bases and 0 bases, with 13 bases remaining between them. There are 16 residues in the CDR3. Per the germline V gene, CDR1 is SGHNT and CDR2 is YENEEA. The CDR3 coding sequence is TGTGCCAGCAGCTCGGGGTTCTGGCCCTCCTACAATGAGCAGTTCTTC. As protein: CASSSGFWPSYNEQFF.

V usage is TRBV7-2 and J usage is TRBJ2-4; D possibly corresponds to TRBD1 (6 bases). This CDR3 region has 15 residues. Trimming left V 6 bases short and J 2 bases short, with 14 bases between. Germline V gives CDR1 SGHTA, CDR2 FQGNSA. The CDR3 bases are TGTGCCAGCAGTCAGAACAGGGCGACCAAAAACATTCAGTACTTC. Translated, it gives CASSQNRATKNIQYF.